Each of the 25 T cell receptor beta chains below was sequenced from the same sample in a study of cytomegalovirus exposure and HLA in healthy donors. The PCR made use of 60 Vbeta and 13 Jbeta primers. Measured with immunoSEQ multiplex PCR; TCRdb has only the in-frame clones, and not every one. The table includes about 190,000 clones, roughly 80% detected once. Sequencing input: PBMCs. These receptors originate from a woman aged 18-29 years in good health and CMV-seronegative.

The chain links TRBV13 to TRBJ2-5, with a tentative D call TRBD2 (5 bases). Germline-derived CDR1 and CDR2 are PRHDT and FYEKMQ (reference sequence). This CDR3 has 13 amino acids. The ends were cut back, 3 bases at V and 2 bases at J, with 7 bases in the middle. CDR3 bases: TGTGCCAGCAGCTTGGGGAGACAAGAGACCCAGTACTTC. It translates to CASSLGRQETQYF.

The chain joins TRBV7-9 to TRBJ2-7; TRBD1 matches at 9 bases. The germline V gene has CDR1 SEHNR and CDR2 FQNEAQ (reference sequence). The CDR3 runs to 14 residues. After removal of 6 bases from V and 12 bases from J, the junction contained 15 bases not matched to a gene. CDR3 region: CASSSGTGTTYRYF. Written as DNA, the CDR3 is TGTGCCAGCAGTTCCGGGACAGGGACTACGTATCGGTACTTC.

This rearrangement joins TRBV7-3 to TRBJ2-1; 10 nucleotides agree with TRBD2. The V segment lost 9 bases and the J segment 6 bases; nucleotides outside the gene matches: 8. Looked up from germline, CDR1 is SGHTA and CDR2 is FQGTGA. The CDR3 contains 14 residues. The CDR3 loop reads CASASGSSFNEQFF. DNA of the CDR3: TGTGCCAGTGCTAGCGGGAGCTCGTTCAATGAGCAGTTCTTC.

The chain employs TRBV7-9 and TRBJ1-2; 10 positions agree with TRBD1. The germline gives CDR1 SEHNR, CDR2 FQNEAQ (reference sequence). This CDR3 has 14 residues. V shed 5 bases and J 8 bases; nucleotides not matched to a gene: 8. The CDR3 loop is CASSERQGAGGYTF. In nucleotides, the CDR3 is TGTGCCAGCAGCGAGCGACAGGGGGCGGGGGGCTACACCTTC.

The rearrangement uses TRBV6-5 and TRBJ1-1; D is possibly TRBD1 (6 bases). Germline V gene data show CDR1 as MNHEY and CDR2 as SVGAGI. CDR3 length equals 15 residues. V was shortened by 5 bases and J by 1 base, with 14 bases between the two germline ends. CDR3 sequence: CASSRISGANTEAFF. In nucleotides, the CDR3 is TGTGCCAGCAGTCGGATCTCAGGGGCGAACACTGAAGCTTTCTTT.

The J gene is TRBJ1-5, the V gene TRBV28; D possibly corresponds to TRBD1 (5 bases). Germline V gene data show CDR1 as MDHEN and CDR2 as SYDVKM. The CDR3 consists of 14 residues. Trimming shortened V by 4 bases and J by 3 bases, and 10 bases separated the two germline ends. The CDR3 nucleotides are TGTGCCAGCAGTTCGGGGGTCACCAATCAGCCCCAGCATTTT. Its translation: CASSSGVTNQPQHF. Combining the CDR3 with reference TRBV28 and TRBJ1-5 gives the whole variable domain DVKVTQSSRYLVKRTGEKVFLECVQDMDHENMFWYRQDPGLGLRLIYFSYDVKMKEKGDIPEGYSVSREKKERFSLILESASTNQTSMYLCASSSGVTNQPQHFGDGTRLSIL.

This clone was seen a few times. The chain uses TRBV2 and TRBJ1-5; 7 bases map to TRBD1. CDR1 is SNHLY, CDR2 FYNNEI, per germline. The CDR3 consists of 15 residues. V lost 6 bases, J lost 2 bases, and 7 bases stayed unmatched. The CDR3 bases are TGTGCCAGCAGCGTGACAGGGATCGGCAATCAGCCCCAGCATTTT. This gives the protein CASSVTGIGNQPQHF.

The rearrangement joins TRBV29-1 to TRBJ2-5; D might be TRBD2 (6 bases). The V gene's germline CDR1 is SQVTM and CDR2 ANQGSEA. V lost 4 bases to trimming and J lost 1 base, with 10 bases between them. The CDR3 is made up of 13 amino acids. The CDR3 is CSVARGIQETQYF. In nucleotides, the CDR3 is TGCAGCGTTGCACGGGGGATCCAAGAGACCCAGTACTTC.

The chain recombines TRBV5-5 with TRBJ1-1, with D possibly matching TRBD1 (6 bases). Germline CDR1 is SGHKS and CDR2 is YYEKEE (reference sequence). The CDR3 consists of 13 residues. The V and J ends lost 0 bases and 8 bases respectively, with 11 bases between them. CDR3 loop: CASSLETGTEAFF. CDR3 DNA sequence: TGTGCCAGCAGCTTGGAGACGGGGACAGAAGCTTTCTTT.

The genes are TRBV6-1 and TRBJ2-2; TRBD2 matches 9 bases. The CDR3 extends over 13 amino acids. Germline V gene lookup returns CDR1 MNHNS and CDR2 SASEGT. V trimming: 8 bases; J trimming: 6 bases; junction bases outside the gene matches: 4. Written as DNA, the CDR3 is TGTGCCAGCGTCGTAGCGGGAGCCGGGGAGCTGTTTTTT. Its translation: CASVVAGAGELFF.

V usage is TRBV27 and J usage is TRBJ1-5; no clear D gene. There are 15 residues in the CDR3. Deletions cut 3 bases from V and 4 bases from J, with 13 bases between. Germline V gene data show CDR1 as MNHEY and CDR2 as SMNVEV (reference sequence). The CDR3 nucleotides are TGTGCCAGCAGTTTGGAGGGAGTTGGGAATCAGCCCCAGCATTTT. This codes for CASSLEGVGNQPQHF.

The chain carries TRBV27 and TRBJ2-7; D unclear. V lost 8 bases and J lost 4, with 21 bases in between. This CDR3 has 15 residues. CDR1 MNHEY and CDR2 SMNVEV come from the germline V gene (reference sequence). The CDR3 DNA reads TGTGCCAGCGGGCCCTCCCCGACCTACTCTTACGAGCAGTACTTC. Amino acid sequence: CASGPSPTYSYEQYF.

The CDR3 reads CASSLDEEGYEQFF. The CDR3 DNA follows: TGTGCCAGCAGCTTAGATGAGGAGGGATATGAGCAGTTCTTC. The chain joins TRBV11-2 to TRBJ2-1; D may be TRBD2 (6 bases). The CDR3 has 14 residues. V was pared by 0 bases and J by 8 bases, with 11 bases between. The V gene's germline CDR1 is SGHAT and CDR2 FQNNGV.

The chain has TRBV7-3 and TRBJ2-2; D might be TRBD2 (6 bases). V was shortened by 6 bases and J by 1 base, with 30 bases between the two germline ends. The V gene's germline CDR1 is SGHTA and CDR2 FQGTGA. The CDR3 runs to 21 residues. CDR3 nucleotides: TGTGCCAGCAGTCGCAATGGACTACGCGGATTTGGAGCGAGGAACACCGGGGAGCTGTTTTTT. Translating gives CASSRNGLRGFGARNTGELFF.

V gene TRBV2 combines with J gene TRBJ2-3; 7 positions agree with TRBD1. The ends lost 7 bases at V and 2 bases at J; junction bases unmatched: 9. CDR1 SNHLY and CDR2 FYNNEI come from the germline V gene. CDR3 length: 15 residues. CDR3 sequence (DNA): TGTGCCAGCACATTCCGGGACAGAGACACAGATACGCAGTATTTT. Translation gives CASTFRDRDTDTQYF.

The J gene is TRBJ1-5, the V gene TRBV27; D not certain. Germline V lookup: CDR1 MNHEY, CDR2 SMNVEV (reference sequence). The CDR3 is made up of 14 amino acids. Trimming cost V 2 bases and J 5 bases, with 10 bases left between them. The CDR3 DNA is TGTGCCAGCAGTTTAAAGACAACCGATCAGCCCCAGCATTTT. This sequence encodes CASSLKTTDQPQHF.

This clone was recorded once. The genes are TRBV2 and TRBJ2-2, with D possibly matching TRBD1 (5 bases). CDR1 SNHLY and CDR2 FYNNEI come from the germline V gene. CDR3 length equals 15 residues. The V gene lost 6 bases and the J gene lost 0 bases, with 11 bases spanning the gap. The CDR3 protein is CASSETGPNTGELFF. CDR3 nucleotides: TGTGCCAGCAGCGAAACAGGCCCGAACACCGGGGAGCTGTTTTTT.

The chain couples TRBV29-1 to TRBJ2-6, with D perhaps matching TRBD2 (6 bases). V lost 4 bases, J lost 0 bases, and 10 bases lay in between. This CDR3 has 15 amino acids. Germline CDR1 reads SQVTM; CDR2 reads ANQGSEA. DNA of the CDR3: TGCAGCGTTGGGGAGGCGACCTCTGGGGCCAACGTCCTGACTTTC. Amino acid sequence: CSVGEATSGANVLTF.

This clone was seen a handful of times. This chain joins TRBV6-1 and TRBJ1-5, with 9 nucleotides matching TRBD1. The CDR3 covers 15 residues. The trim removed 6 bases at V and 2 bases at J, leaving 5 bases unmatched. Looked up from germline, CDR1 is MNHNS and CDR2 is SASEGT. The CDR3 DNA sequence: TGTGCCAGCAGCGACACAGGGGGCGGCAATCAGCCCCAGCATTTT. This gives the protein CASSDTGGGNQPQHF.

DNA of the CDR3: TGTGCCAGCTCACCAGAAAGGACTAGTTCGTTCGATACGCAGTATTTT. Its protein is CASSPERTSSFDTQYF. The rearrangement joins TRBV18 to TRBJ2-3, with TRBD2 identical over 7 bases. The CDR3 loop spans 16 amino acids. Germline V gene sequence: CDR1 KGHSH, CDR2 LQKENI. J gave up 6 bases and V 2 bases, and 11 bases lay outside the gene matches.

J is TRBJ2-2 and V is TRBV7-2, with TRBD1 matching over 8 bases. From germline, CDR1 is SGHTA and CDR2 FQGNSA. Trimming at V came to 2 bases and at J to 3 bases, leaving 5 bases not matched to a gene. CDR3 length: 16 amino acids. The CDR3 region has the DNA TGTGCCAGCAGCTTACTTGGGACAGGCTACACCGGGGAGCTGTTTTTT. Translation: CASSLLGTGYTGELFF.

This chain links TRBV2 with TRBJ2-5, with TRBD1 identical over 9 bases. The V gene end was trimmed by 0 bases and the J gene end by 2 bases; junction bases not matched to a gene: 28. The CDR3 has 24 residues. CDR1 and CDR2 from the germline V gene are SNHLY and FYNNEI. CDR3 DNA sequence: TGTGCCAGCAGTGAAGCGCTTCGATGGGGGACAGGGTACCGTATCGATGGACCTCAAGAGACCCAGTACTTC. Its protein product is CASSEALRWGTGYRIDGPQETQYF.

The sample holds a few counts of this clone. The rearrangement joins TRBV6-5 to TRBJ2-1, with TRBD2 matching over 13 bases. Germline CDR1 and CDR2: MNHEY and SVGAGI. CDR3 length: 15 amino acids. Germline trimming cut 8 bases from V and 4 bases from J; bases unmatched to any gene: 5. The CDR3 region is CASGRLAGGYNEQFF. In nucleotides, the CDR3 is TGTGCCAGCGGACGACTAGCGGGAGGATACAATGAGCAGTTCTTC.

This chain links TRBV6-4 with TRBJ2-1, with 7 bases matching TRBD2. J gave up 4 bases and V 3 bases, and 6 bases lay outside the gene matches. CDR1 and CDR2 from the germline V gene are MRHNA and SNTAGT. This CDR3 region has 15 residues. The CDR3 sequence: CASSEAAGLYNEQFF. As DNA, the CDR3 is TGTGCCAGCAGTGAAGCAGCGGGATTGTACAATGAGCAGTTCTTC.

The CDR3 sequence is CASSSPGISYEQYF. The CDR3 DNA is TGTGCCAGCAGTTCCCCAGGGATCTCCTACGAGCAGTACTTC. The J gene is TRBJ2-7, the V gene TRBV27; D is perhaps TRBD1 (5 bases). CDR1 is MNHEY and CDR2 is SMNVEV in the germline V gene (reference sequence). This CDR3 contains 14 residues. The germline V and J ends were trimmed by 4 bases and 0 bases, with 10 bases remaining between them.